The 24 T cell receptor beta chains listed next were all sequenced from one sample in a study of OX40 agonist ivuxolimab in advanced cancers. Here immunoSEQ multiplex PCR was the method, and the copy in TCRdb shows in-frame clones only, minus some. This table has 150,000 to 170,000 clones, approximately 94% appearing once. Sequenced here: CD4+ or CD8+ T cells sorted from blood, sampled in a trial of the OX40 agonist ivuxolimab. The receptors derive from an adult with an advanced solid tumor such as melanoma, head and neck, liver or kidney cancer.

Concerning this clone: At the DNA level, this CDR3 is encoded by other sequences in the same sample as well. This sequence joins TRBV9 and TRBJ2-3; no definite D call. Trimming shortened V by 2 bases and J by 2 bases, and 3 bases separated the two germline ends. Germline values: CDR1 SGDLS, CDR2 YYNGEE. The CDR3 covers 12 residues. In DNA, the CDR3 is TGTGCCAGCAGCGTGTCCACAGATACGCAGTATTTT. Its translation: CASSVSTDTQYF.

The CDR3 bases are TGTGCCAGCAGTGATCAACTAGCGGCGAAGCAGTTCTTC. Translated, it gives CASSDQLAAKQFF. V gene TRBV2 combines with J gene TRBJ2-1; 8 bases agree with TRBD2. CDR3 length: 13 residues. Trimming at V came to 3 bases and at J to 11 bases, leaving 6 bases not matched to a gene. The germline V gene encodes CDR1 SNHLY and CDR2 FYNNEI.

This chain connects TRBV5-1 to TRBJ2-2, with D perhaps matching TRBD1 or TRBD2 (5 bases each). Deletions cut 7 bases from V and 2 bases from J, with 15 bases between. The CDR3 has 15 amino acids. CDR1 and CDR2 (germline): SGHRS, YFSETQ. CDR3 sequence: CASEEGLKNTGELFF. The CDR3 DNA reads TGCGCCAGCGAAGAGGGGTTGAAAAACACCGGGGAGCTGTTTTTT.

The chain uses TRBV30 and TRBJ2-5; perhaps D is TRBD1 or TRBD2 (6 bases each). Looked up from germline, CDR1 is GTSNPN and CDR2 is SVGIG (reference sequence). V gave up 0 bases and J gave up 2 bases, with 10 bases separating them. CDR3 size: 14 residues. The CDR3: CAWSVGGSQETQYF. The CDR3 nucleotides read TGTGCCTGGAGTGTAGGGGGGTCTCAAGAGACCCAGTACTTC.

The CDR3 reads CASSLEASGGLDTQYF. CDR3 nucleotides: TGTGCCAGCAGCTTAGAGGCTAGCGGGGGGTTAGATACGCAGTATTTT. The chain combines TRBV7-2 with TRBJ2-3; TRBD2 agrees at 11 bases. The CDR3 sequence is 16 residues long. The V and J ends lost 1 base and 5 bases, in that order; junction bases with no gene match: 5. Per the germline V gene, CDR1 is SGHTA and CDR2 is FQGNSA.

V usage is TRBV19 and J usage is TRBJ1-1; perhaps TRBD1 as D (6 bases). This CDR3 spans 13 amino acids. Germline values: CDR1 LNHDA, CDR2 SQIVND (reference sequence). V was clipped by 5 bases and J by 5 bases, with 12 bases between them. The CDR3, as DNA: TGTGCCAGTAGTCAGAGGGGGGATACTGAAGCTTTCTTT. Protein sequence: CASSQRGDTEAFF. Looking up the rest from reference TRBV19 and TRBJ1-1 gives the full variable domain: DGGITQSPKYLFRKEGQNVTLSCEQNLNHDAMYWYRQDPGQGLRLIYYSQIVNDFQKGDIAEGYSVSREKKESFPLTVTSAQKNPTAFYLCASSQRGDTEAFFGQGTRLTVV.

This chain uses TRBV6-5 with TRBJ1-1; D unresolved. V was trimmed by 0 bases and J by 3 bases, leaving 11 bases between them. CDR3 length: 15 residues. CDR1 and CDR2 from the germline V gene are MNHEY and SVGAGI. The CDR3 region has the DNA TGTGCCAGCAGTTACTCGACCCTGAGGGACACTGAAGCTTTCTTT. Amino acids: CASSYSTLRDTEAFF.

This chain connects TRBV6-6 to TRBJ2-5; 10 bases line up with TRBD1. The V segment lost 6 bases and the J segment 2 bases; nucleotides outside the gene matches: 3. Germline V gene lookup returns CDR1 MNHNY and CDR2 SVGAGI (reference sequence). The CDR3 covers 14 residues. CDR3 bases: TGTGCCAGCAGAAGGACAGGGGGACAAGAGACCCAGTACTTC. Protein product: CASRRTGGQETQYF.

V usage is TRBV10-3 and J usage is TRBJ1-3; D uncertain. CDR1 is ENHRY and CDR2 is SYGVKD in the germline V gene. The V and J ends lost 7 bases and 0 bases respectively, with 7 bases between them. The CDR3 has 13 residues. As DNA, the CDR3 is TGTGCCATCAACCGAGGCTCTGGAAACACCATATATTTT. Encoded protein: CAINRGSGNTIYF.

This chain connects TRBV5-5 to TRBJ2-5; a possible D gene is TRBD1 (5 bases). Trimming shortened V by 2 bases and J by 1 base, and 9 bases separated the two germline ends. This CDR3 comprises 14 residues. CDR1 SGHKS and CDR2 YYEKEE come from the germline V gene (reference sequence). The CDR3 here is CASSFDGAQETQYF. The CDR3 DNA sequence: TGTGCCAGCAGCTTCGATGGGGCCCAAGAGACCCAGTACTTC.

The chain is built from TRBV5-8 and TRBJ2-5, with TRBD2 identical over 10 bases. V lost 0 bases, J lost 4 bases, and 12 bases stayed unmatched. CDR3 length: 18 amino acids. CDR1 is SGHTS, CDR2 YDEGEE, per germline. The CDR3, as DNA: TGTGCCAGCAGCTTGGTGCTAGCGGGGGTGGTCCGCCCAGAGACCCAGTACTTC. It is translated as CASSLVLAGVVRPETQYF.

The chain uses TRBV7-2 and TRBJ1-5, with D uncertain. The CDR3 spans 13 residues. CDR1 and CDR2 (germline): SGHTA, FQGNSA. V gave up 5 bases and J gave up 4 bases, with 9 bases separating them. The chain's CDR3 is CASSNGQNQPQHF. The CDR3 DNA follows: TGTGCCAGCAGCAACGGGCAGAATCAGCCCCAGCATTTT.

The chain combines TRBV9 with TRBJ1-4; D unresolved. V shed 0 bases and J shed 11 bases, with 20 bases lying between them. The CDR3 extends over 16 amino acids. CDR1 is SGDLS, CDR2 YYNGEE, per germline. CDR3 sequence reads: CASSVEPGRAAEKLFF. CDR3 sequence (DNA): TGTGCCAGCAGCGTAGAACCCGGACGGGCCGCGGAGAAACTGTTTTTT.

The chain carries TRBV14 and TRBJ2-7, with D maybe TRBD2 (5 bases). Germline values: CDR1 SGHDN, CDR2 FVKESK. Deletions cut 4 bases from V and 2 bases from J, with 15 bases between. The CDR3 contains 15 residues. The CDR3 bases are TGTGCCAGCAGCCGTCACGGGTCGGGGACCTACGAGCAGTACTTC. As protein: CASSRHGSGTYEQYF.

CDR3 nucleotides: TGCGCCAGCAGCCAAGGGACAGCCTCTGGAAACACCATATATTTT. Its protein is CASSQGTASGNTIYF. The chain joins TRBV5-1 to TRBJ1-3; 7 nucleotides match TRBD1. J was trimmed by 0 bases and V by 4 bases; bases with no gene match: 4. Germline CDR1 is SGHRS and CDR2 is YFSETQ. The CDR3 sequence is 15 residues long.

This chain links TRBV18 with TRBJ2-1; D unresolved. V lost 2 bases and J lost 8, with 4 bases in between. Germline lookup yields CDR1 KGHSH and CDR2 LQKENI. The CDR3 has 11 residues. The CDR3 region has the DNA TGTGCCAGCTCACCATGGGATGAGCAGTTCTTC. This gives the protein CASSPWDEQFF.

This clone was counted a single time. V is TRBV14 and J is TRBJ2-4; 13 bases agree with TRBD2. Germline V gene sequence: CDR1 SGHDN, CDR2 FVKESK. V shed 2 bases and J 0 bases; nucleotides not matched to a gene: 10. The CDR3 runs to 20 residues. Here the CDR3 DNA reads TGTGCCAGCAGCCAACGAATTCCGGGACTAGCGGGGTTAGCCAAAAACATTCAGTACTTC. The encoded protein is CASSQRIPGLAGLAKNIQYF. Drawing the rest from reference TRBV14 and TRBJ2-4, the complete variable domain is EAGVTQFPSHSVIEKGQTVTLRCDPISGHDNLYWYRRVMGKEIKFLLHFVKESKQDESGMPNNRFLAERTGGTYSTLKVQPAELEDSGVYFCASSQRIPGLAGLAKNIQYFGAGTRLSVL.

The J gene is TRBJ2-2, the V gene TRBV5-1; 8 bases agree with TRBD2. Germline CDR1 SGHRS, CDR2 YFSETQ. The trim removed 0 bases at V and 4 bases at J, leaving 2 bases unmatched. CDR3 length equals 15 residues. CDR3 DNA: TGCGCCAGCAGCTTGGATCTAGCGGGCACCGGGGAGCTGTTTTTT. This sequence encodes CASSLDLAGTGELFF.

The chain carries TRBV29-1 and TRBJ2-2, with D possibly being TRBD1 (6 bases). There are 13 residues in the CDR3. CDR1 and CDR2 from the germline V gene are SQVTM and ANQGSEA. V was clipped by 1 base and J by 5 bases, with 8 bases between them. The CDR3 is CSVEGTATGELFF. The CDR3 DNA sequence: TGCAGCGTTGAAGGGACAGCTACCGGGGAGCTGTTTTTT.

This chain uses TRBV6-1 with TRBJ1-2; D is undetermined. V lost 6 bases and J lost 3, with 14 bases in between. This CDR3 spans 14 amino acids. Germline CDR1 and CDR2: MNHNS and SASEGT. CDR3 sequence reads: CASSSWHVDYGYTF. The CDR3 region has the DNA TGTGCCAGCAGCTCATGGCACGTCGACTATGGCTACACCTTC.

The gene calls are TRBV28 and TRBJ1-1; D remains ambiguous. CDR1 and CDR2 (germline): MDHEN, SYDVKM. Trimming left V 8 bases short and J 0 bases short, with 19 bases between. The CDR3 sequence is 16 residues long. In DNA form, the CDR3 reads TGTGCCAGCGGATTTTCCACCGGGAACATGAACACTGAAGCTTTCTTT. Translating gives CASGFSTGNMNTEAFF.

The CDR3 reads CASSWTGDGNQPQHF. The CDR3 DNA reads TGTGCCAGCAGCTGGACAGGGGATGGCAATCAGCCCCAGCATTTT. The chain recombines TRBV11-2 with TRBJ1-5; TRBD1 agrees at 9 bases. The germline V gene has CDR1 SGHAT and CDR2 FQNNGV. This CDR3 has 15 residues. V trimming: 4 bases; J trimming: 2 bases; junction bases outside the gene matches: 3.

The rearrangement joins TRBV18 to TRBJ2-5; tentatively, D is TRBD2 (5 bases). CDR1 is KGHSH and CDR2 is LQKENI in the germline V gene. The CDR3 totals 13 residues. Trimming took off 3 bases at V and 9 bases at J, with 14 bases between the two ends. The CDR3 bases are TGTGCCAGCTCACCGGTGGAGGAGGCGGCCCAGTACTTC. Translation gives CASSPVEEAAQYF.

V is TRBV4-1 and J is TRBJ1-5; TRBD1 matches 9 bases. CDR1 is MGHRA, CDR2 YSYEKL, per germline. The CDR3 is 15 amino acids. With 1 base clipped from V and 7 bases from J, the junction kept 5 bases outside the gene matches. In DNA, the CDR3 is TGCGCCAGCAGCCAAGTCGTGACAGGGGGACAGCCCCAGCATTTT. Translating it yields CASSQVVTGGQPQHF.